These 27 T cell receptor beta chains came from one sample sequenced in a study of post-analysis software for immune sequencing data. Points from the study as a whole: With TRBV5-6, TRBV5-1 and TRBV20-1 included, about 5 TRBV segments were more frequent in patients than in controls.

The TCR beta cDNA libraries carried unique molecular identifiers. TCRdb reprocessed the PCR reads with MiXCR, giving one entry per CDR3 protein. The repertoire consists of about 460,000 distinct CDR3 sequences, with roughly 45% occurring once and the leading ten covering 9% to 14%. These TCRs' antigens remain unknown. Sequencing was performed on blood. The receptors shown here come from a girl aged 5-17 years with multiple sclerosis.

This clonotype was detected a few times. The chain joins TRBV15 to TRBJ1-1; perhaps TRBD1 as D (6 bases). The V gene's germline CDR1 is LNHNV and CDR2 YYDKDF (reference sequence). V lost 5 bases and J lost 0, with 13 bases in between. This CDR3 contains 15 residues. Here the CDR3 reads CATSPVTGLNTEAFF. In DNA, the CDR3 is TGTGCCACCAGCCCGGTAACAGGGCTGAACACTGAAGCTTTCTTT.

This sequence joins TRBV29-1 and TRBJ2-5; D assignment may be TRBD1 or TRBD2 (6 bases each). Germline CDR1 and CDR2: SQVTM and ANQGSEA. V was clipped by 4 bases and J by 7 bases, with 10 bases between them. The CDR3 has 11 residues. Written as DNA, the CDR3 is TGCAGCGTTGCTAAGGGGGGGACCCAGTACTTC. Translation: CSVAKGGTQYF.

CDR3: CATNGEGGDTQYF. The CDR3 DNA follows: TGTGCCACAAATGGAGAGGGTGGAGATACGCAGTATTTT. The rearrangement links TRBV10-3 to TRBJ2-3; D is perhaps TRBD2 (5 bases). This CDR3 contains 13 residues. Germline V gene data show CDR1 as ENHRY and CDR2 as SYGVKD. V lost 10 bases and J lost 5, with 16 bases in between.

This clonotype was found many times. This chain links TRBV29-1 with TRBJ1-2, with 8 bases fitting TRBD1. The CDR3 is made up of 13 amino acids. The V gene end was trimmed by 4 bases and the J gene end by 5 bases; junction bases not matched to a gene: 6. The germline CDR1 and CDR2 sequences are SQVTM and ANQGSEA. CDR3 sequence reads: CSVVLGTGYGYTF. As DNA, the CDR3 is TGCAGCGTTGTTCTCGGGACAGGTTATGGCTACACCTTC.

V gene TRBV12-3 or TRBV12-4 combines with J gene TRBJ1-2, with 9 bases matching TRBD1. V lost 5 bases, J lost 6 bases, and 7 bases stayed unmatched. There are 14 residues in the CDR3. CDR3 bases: TGTGCCAGCAGTCCCAAAGGGACAGGGCATGGCTACACCTTC. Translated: CASSPKGTGHGYTF.

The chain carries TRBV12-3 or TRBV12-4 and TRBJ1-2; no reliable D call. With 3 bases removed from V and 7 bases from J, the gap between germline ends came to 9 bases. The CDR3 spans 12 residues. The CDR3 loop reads CASSFTRSGYTF. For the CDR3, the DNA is TGTGCCAGCAGTTTTACCAGGAGTGGCTACACCTTC.

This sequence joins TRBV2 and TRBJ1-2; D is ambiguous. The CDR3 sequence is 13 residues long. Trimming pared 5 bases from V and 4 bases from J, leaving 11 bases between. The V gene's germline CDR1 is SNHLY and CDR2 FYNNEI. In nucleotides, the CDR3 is TGTGCCAGCAGTCCTGCAGTGGGCTATGGCTACACCTTC. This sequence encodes CASSPAVGYGYTF.

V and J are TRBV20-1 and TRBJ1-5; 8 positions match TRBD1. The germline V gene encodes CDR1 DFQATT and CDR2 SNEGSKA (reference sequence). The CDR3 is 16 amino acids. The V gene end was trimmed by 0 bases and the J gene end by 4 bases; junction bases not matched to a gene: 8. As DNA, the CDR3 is TGCAGTGCTAGAGATGTGTTTAGGACAGGGAATCAGCCCCAGCATTTT. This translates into CSARDVFRTGNQPQHF.

The CDR3: CASSQGSKPSYNEQFF. In nucleotides, the CDR3 is TGTGCCAGCAGCCAGGGCAGCAAACCCTCCTACAATGAGCAGTTCTTC. The V call is TRBV4-2, the J call TRBJ2-1; D is undetermined. With 3 bases removed from V and 0 bases from J, the gap between germline ends came to 12 bases. The CDR3 length is 16 residues. CDR1 LGHNA and CDR2 YNFKEQ come from the germline V gene.

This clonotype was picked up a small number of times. The CDR3 spells CASSRPGQGETQYF. The DNA of the CDR3 is TGTGCCAGCAGTAGGCCGGGACAGGGGGAGACCCAGTACTTC. The rearrangement links TRBV7-2 to TRBJ2-5; 10 nucleotides align to TRBD1. Trimming cost V 6 bases and J 5 bases; bases outside gene matches: 6. CDR1 and CDR2 from the germline V gene are SGHTA and FQGNSA. CDR3 length: 14 residues.

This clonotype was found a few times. In DNA, the CDR3 is TGCAGCGTTGTTTCGGGACTGAACTATGGCTACACCTTC. It yields the protein CSVVSGLNYGYTF. The J gene is TRBJ1-2, the V gene TRBV29-1; D is possibly TRBD1 (5 bases). Per the germline V gene, CDR1 is SQVTM and CDR2 is ANQGSEA. This CDR3 contains 13 residues. V shed 4 bases and J shed 2 bases, with 11 bases lying between them.

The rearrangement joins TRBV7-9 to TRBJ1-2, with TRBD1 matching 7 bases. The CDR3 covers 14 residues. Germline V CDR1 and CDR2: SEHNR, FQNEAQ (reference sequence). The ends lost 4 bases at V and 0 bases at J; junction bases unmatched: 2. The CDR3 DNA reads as TGTGCCAGCAGCTGGGACAGCTCTAACTATGGCTACACCTTC. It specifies CASSWDSSNYGYTF.

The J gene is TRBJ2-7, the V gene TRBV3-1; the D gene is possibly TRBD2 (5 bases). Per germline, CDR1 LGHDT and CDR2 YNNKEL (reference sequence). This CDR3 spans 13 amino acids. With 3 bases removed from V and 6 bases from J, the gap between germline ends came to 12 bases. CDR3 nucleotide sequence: TGTGCCAGCAGCCAGAGGGCCACCTCCGAGCAGTACTTC. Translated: CASSQRATSEQYF.

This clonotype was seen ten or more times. The chain's CDR3 is CSAISGRGWNIQYF. The CDR3 region has the DNA TGCAGTGCTATCTCGGGGAGGGGGTGGAACATTCAGTACTTC. The J gene is TRBJ2-4, the V gene TRBV20-1; possible D gene TRBD2, 7 bases. In germline, CDR1 is DFQATT, CDR2 SNEGSKA (reference sequence). V gave up 4 bases and J gave up 7 bases, with 17 bases separating them. This CDR3 has 14 residues.

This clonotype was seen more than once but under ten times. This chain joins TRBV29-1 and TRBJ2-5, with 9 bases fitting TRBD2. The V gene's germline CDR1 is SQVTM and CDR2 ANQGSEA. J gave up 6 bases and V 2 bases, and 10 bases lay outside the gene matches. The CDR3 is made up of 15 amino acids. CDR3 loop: CSVELRGLASQTQYF. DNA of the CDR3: TGCAGCGTTGAACTCCGGGGACTAGCTTCTCAGACCCAGTACTTC. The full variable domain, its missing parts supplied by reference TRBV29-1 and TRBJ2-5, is SAVISQKPSRDICQRGTSLTIQCQVDSQVTMMFWYRQQPGQSLTLIATANQGSEATYESGFVIDKFPISRPNLTFSTLTVSNMSPEDSSIYLCSVELRGLASQTQYFGPGTRLLVL.

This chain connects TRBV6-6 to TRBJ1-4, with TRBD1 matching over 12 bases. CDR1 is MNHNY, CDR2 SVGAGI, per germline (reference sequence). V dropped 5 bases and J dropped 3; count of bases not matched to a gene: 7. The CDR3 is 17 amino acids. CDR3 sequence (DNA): TGTGCCAGCAGTAGAGGGACAGGGGGCTTGCCTAATGAAAAACTGTTTTTT. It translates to CASSRGTGGLPNEKLFF.

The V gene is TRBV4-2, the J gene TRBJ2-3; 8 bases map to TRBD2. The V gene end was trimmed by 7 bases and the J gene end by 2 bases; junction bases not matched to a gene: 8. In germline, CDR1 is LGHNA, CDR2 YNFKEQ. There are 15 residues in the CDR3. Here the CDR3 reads CASNGRAGSTDTQYF. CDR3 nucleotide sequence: TGTGCCAGCAACGGGAGGGCCGGTTCCACAGATACGCAGTATTTT.

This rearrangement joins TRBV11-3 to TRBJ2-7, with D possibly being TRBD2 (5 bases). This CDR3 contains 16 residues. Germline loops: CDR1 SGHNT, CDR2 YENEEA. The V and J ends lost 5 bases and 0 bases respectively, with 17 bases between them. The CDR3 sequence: CASSPRSGMSSYEQYF. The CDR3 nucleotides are TGTGCCAGCAGCCCCCGGAGCGGCATGAGCTCCTACGAGCAGTACTTC. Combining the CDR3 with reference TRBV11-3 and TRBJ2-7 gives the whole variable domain EAGVVQSPRYKIIEKKQPVAFWCNPISGHNTLYWYLQNLGQGPELLIRYENEEAVDDSQLPKDRFSAERLKGVDSTLKIQPAELGDSAVYLCASSPRSGMSSYEQYFGPGTRLTVT.

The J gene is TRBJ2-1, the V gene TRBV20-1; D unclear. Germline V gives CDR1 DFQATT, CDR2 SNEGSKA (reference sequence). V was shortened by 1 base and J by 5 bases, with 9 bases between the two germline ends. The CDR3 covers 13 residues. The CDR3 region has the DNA TGCAGTGCTAGAGTTCACAACAACAATGAGCAGTTCTTC. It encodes CSARVHNNNEQFF.

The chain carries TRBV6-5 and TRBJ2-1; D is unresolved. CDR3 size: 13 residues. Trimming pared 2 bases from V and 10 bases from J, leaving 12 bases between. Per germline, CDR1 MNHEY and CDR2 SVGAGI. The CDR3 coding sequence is TGTGCCAGCAGTTACCCAGACTCCTACGAGCAGTTCTTC. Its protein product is CASSYPDSYEQFF.

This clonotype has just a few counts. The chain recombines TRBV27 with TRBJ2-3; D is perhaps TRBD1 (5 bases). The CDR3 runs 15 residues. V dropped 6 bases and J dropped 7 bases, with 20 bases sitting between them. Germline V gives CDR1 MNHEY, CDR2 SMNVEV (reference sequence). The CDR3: CASRKAQGASNTQYF. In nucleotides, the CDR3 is TGTGCCAGCAGGAAGGCCCAAGGGGCTTCAAATACGCAGTATTTT.

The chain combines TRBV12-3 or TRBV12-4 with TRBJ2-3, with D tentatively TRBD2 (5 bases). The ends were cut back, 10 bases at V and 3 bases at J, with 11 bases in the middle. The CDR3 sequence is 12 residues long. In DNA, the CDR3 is TGTGCCAACAGCCTAGCAACAGATACGCAGTATTTT. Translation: CANSLATDTQYF.

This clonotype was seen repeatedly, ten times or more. The CDR3 DNA sequence: TGTGCCAGCAGTTTAGACAGGGCTGGCGAGCAGTTCTTC. Its translation is CASSLDRAGEQFF. V and J are TRBV6-5 and TRBJ2-1; 7 bases align to TRBD1. The CDR3 sequence is 13 residues long. The V gene's germline CDR1 is MNHEY and CDR2 SVGAGI. Trimming cost V 4 bases and J 10 bases; bases outside gene matches: 7.

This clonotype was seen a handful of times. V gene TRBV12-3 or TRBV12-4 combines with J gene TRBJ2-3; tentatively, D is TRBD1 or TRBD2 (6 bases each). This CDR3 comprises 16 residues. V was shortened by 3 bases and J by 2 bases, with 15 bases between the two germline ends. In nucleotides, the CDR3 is TGTGCCAGCAGTTTTAGGGGGGTCGCGGTCACAGATACGCAGTATTTT. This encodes CASSFRGVAVTDTQYF.

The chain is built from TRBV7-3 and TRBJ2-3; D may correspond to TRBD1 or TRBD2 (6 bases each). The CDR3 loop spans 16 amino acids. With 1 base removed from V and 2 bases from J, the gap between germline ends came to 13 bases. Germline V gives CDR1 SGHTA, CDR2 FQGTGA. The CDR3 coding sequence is TGTGCCAGCAGCTTAAATGGGCCGGGGGCCACAGATACGCAGTATTTT. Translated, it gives CASSLNGPGATDTQYF.

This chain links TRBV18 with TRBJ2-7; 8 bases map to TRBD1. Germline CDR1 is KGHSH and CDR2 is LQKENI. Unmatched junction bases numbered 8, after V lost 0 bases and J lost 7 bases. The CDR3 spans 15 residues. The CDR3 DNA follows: TGTGCCAGCTCACCACCCAGGGGGCGCGGGAATGAGCAGTACTTC. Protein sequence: CASSPPRGRGNEQYF.

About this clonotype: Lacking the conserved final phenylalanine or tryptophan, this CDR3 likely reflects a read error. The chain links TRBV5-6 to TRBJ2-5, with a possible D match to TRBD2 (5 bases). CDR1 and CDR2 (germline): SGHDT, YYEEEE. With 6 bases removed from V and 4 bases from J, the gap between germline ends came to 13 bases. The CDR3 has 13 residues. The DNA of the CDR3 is TGTGCCAGCACGCCGGAGGTAGGAGAGACCCAGTACGTC. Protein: CASTPEVGETQYV.